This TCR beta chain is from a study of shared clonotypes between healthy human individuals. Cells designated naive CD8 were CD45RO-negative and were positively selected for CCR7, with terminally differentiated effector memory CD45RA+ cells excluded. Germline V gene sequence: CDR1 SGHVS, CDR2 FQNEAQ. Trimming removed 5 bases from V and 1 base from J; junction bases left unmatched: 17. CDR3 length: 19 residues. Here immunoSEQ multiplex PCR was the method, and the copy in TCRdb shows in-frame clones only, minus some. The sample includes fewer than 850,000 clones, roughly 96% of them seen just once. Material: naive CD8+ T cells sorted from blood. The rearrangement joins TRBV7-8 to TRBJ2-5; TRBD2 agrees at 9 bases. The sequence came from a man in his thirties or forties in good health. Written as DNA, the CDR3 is TGTGCCAGCAGCCAAACGACTAGCGGCATCCTCATCCCCCAAGAGACCCAGTACTTC. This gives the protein CASSQTTSGILIPQETQYF. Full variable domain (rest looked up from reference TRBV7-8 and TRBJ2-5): GAGVSQSPRYKVAKRGQDVALRCDPISGHVSLFWYQQALGQGPEFLTYFQNEAQLDKSGLPSDRFFAERPEGSVSTLKIQRTQQEDSAVYLCASSQTTSGILIPQETQYFGPGTRLLVL.